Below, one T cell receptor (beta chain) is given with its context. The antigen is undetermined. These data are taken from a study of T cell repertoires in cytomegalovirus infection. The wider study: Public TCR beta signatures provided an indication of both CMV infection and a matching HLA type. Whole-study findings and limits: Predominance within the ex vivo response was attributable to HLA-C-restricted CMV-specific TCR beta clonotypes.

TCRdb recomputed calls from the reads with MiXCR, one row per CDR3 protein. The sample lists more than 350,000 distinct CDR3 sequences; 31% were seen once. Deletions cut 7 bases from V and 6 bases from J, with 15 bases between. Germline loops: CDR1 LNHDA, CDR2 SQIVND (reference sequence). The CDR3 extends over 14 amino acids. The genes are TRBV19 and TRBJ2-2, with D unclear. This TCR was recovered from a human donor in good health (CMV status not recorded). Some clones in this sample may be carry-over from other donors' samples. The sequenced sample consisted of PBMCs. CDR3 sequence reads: CASKVSSTSGELFF. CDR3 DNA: TGTGCCAGTAAAGTGAGTTCTACGTCCGGGGAGCTGTTTTTT.